This T cell receptor beta chain was sequenced in a study of T cell responses to AZD1222 COVID-19 vaccine. This clone has only one observation. What it binds is not known. CDR1 MNHEY and CDR2 SVGEGT come from the germline V gene. CDR3 size: 15 residues. Trimming took 0 bases from V and 5 from J, leaving 13 bases between them. Clones were sequenced by immunoSEQ multiplex PCR, and TCRdb holds only the in-frame ones, with some missing. This repertoire shows some 61,000 clones, more than 85% found once; its top ten account for roughly 17%. Study-level findings and limits: At study baseline, merely a handful of AZD1222 recipients were seropositive. Most donors were white British and more were female, and clonal diversity was possibly underestimated.

Material: peripheral blood, obtained on day 0 of AZD1222 vaccination. The chain employs TRBV6-2 or TRBV6-3 and TRBJ1-2; D remains ambiguous. This TCR derives from an adult in good health. CDR3 nucleotide sequence: TGTGCCAGCAGTTACTCGGGAAGGGTAGTATATGGCTACACCTTC. This codes for CASSYSGRVVYGYTF.